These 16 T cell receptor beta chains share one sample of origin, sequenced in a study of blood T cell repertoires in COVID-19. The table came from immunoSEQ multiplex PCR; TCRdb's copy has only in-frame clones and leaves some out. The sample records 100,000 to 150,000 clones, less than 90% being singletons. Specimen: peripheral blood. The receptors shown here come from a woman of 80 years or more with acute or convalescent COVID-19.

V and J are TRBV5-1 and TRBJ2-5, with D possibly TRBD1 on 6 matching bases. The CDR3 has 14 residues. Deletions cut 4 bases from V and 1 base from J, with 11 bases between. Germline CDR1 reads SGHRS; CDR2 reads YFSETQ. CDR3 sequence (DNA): TGCGCCAGCAGCCCACAGGGAATCCAAGAGACCCAGTACTTC. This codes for CASSPQGIQETQYF.

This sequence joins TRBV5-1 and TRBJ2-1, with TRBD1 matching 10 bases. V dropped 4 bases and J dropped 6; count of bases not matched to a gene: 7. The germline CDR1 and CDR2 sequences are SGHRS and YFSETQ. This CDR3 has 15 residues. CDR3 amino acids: CASSRDRGEGNEQFF. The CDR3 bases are TGCGCCAGCAGCCGGGACAGGGGTGAGGGCAATGAGCAGTTCTTC.

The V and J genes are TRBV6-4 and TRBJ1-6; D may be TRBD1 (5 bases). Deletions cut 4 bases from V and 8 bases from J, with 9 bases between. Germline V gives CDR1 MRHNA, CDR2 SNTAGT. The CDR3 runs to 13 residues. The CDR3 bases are TGTGCCAGCAGTGTGGGGCTTGATTCACCCCTCCACTTT. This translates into CASSVGLDSPLHF.

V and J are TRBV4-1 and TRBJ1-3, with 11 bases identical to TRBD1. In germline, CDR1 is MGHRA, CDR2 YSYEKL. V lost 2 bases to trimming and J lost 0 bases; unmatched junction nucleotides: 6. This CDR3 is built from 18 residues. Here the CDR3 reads CASSQTRTGGFSGNTIYF. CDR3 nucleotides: TGCGCCAGCAGCCAAACTAGGACAGGGGGCTTCTCTGGAAACACCATATATTTT.

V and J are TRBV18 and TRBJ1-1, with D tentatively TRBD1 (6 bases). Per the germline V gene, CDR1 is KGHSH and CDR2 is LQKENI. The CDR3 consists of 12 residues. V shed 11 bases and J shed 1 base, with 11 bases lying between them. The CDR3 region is CAGGGQNTEAFF. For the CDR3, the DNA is TGTGCCGGGGGGGGGCAGAACACTGAAGCTTTCTTT.

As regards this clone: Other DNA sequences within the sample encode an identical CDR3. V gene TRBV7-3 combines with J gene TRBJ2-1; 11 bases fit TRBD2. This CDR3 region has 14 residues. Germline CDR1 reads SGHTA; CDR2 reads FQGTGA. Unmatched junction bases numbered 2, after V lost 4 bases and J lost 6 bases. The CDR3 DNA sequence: TGTGCCAGCAGCTCTAGCGGGGGGCGCAATGAGCAGTTCTTC. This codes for CASSSSGGRNEQFF.

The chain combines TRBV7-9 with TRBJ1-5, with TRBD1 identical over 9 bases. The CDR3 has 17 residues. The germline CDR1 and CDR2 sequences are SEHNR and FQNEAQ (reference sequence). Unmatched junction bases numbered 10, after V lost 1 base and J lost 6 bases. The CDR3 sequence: CASSLGPGQGISQPQHF. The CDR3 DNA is TGTGCCAGCAGCTTAGGCCCCGGACAGGGGATCAGTCAGCCCCAGCATTTT.

The CDR3 DNA sequence: TGTGCTAGTGGTTTCTTTTCTGGAAACACCATATATTTT. Amino acid sequence: CASGFFSGNTIYF. The V gene is TRBV12-5, the J gene TRBJ1-3; no firm D call. The CDR3 has 13 amino acids. V dropped 3 bases and J dropped 1 base, with 4 bases sitting between them. The germline CDR1 and CDR2 sequences are LGHNT and FRNRAP.

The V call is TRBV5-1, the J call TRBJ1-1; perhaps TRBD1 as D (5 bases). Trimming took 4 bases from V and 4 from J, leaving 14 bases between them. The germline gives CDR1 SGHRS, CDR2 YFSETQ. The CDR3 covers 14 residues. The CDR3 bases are TGCGCCAGCAGCATTAGACAGACTGGCACTGAAGCTTTCTTT. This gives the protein CASSIRQTGTEAFF.

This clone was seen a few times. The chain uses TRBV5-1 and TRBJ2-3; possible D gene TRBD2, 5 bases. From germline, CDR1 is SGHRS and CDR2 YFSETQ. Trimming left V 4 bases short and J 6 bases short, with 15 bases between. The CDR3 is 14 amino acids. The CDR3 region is CASSPAAVRDTQYF. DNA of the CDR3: TGCGCCAGCAGCCCAGCGGCCGTCCGGGATACGCAGTATTTT.

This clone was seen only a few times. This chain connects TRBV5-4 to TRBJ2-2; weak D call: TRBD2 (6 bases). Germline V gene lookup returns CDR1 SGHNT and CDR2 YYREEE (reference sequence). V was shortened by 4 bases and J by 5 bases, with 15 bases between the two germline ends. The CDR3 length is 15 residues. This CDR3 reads CASSAPAGPTGELFF. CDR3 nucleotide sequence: TGTGCCAGCAGCGCCCCTGCGGGACCGACCGGGGAGCTGTTTTTT.

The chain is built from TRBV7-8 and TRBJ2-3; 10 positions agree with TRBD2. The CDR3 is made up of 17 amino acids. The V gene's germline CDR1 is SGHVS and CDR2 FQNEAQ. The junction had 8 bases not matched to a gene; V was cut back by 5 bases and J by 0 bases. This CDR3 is CASSAGTSVSSTDTQYF. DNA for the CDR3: TGTGCCAGCAGCGCCGGGACTAGCGTTTCTAGCACAGATACGCAGTATTTT. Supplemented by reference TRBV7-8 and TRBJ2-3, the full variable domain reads GAGVSQSPRYKVAKRGQDVALRCDPISGHVSLFWYQQALGQGPEFLTYFQNEAQLDKSGLPSDRFFAERPEGSVSTLKIQRTQQEDSAVYLCASSAGTSVSSTDTQYFGPGTRLTVL.

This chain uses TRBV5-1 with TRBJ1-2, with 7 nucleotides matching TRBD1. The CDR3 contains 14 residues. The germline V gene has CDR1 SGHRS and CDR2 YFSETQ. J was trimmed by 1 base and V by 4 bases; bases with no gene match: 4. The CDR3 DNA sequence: TGCGCCAGCAGCCCAGGGGGTTTTAACTATGGCTACACCTTC. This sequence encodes CASSPGGFNYGYTF. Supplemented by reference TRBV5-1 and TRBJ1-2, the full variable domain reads KAGVTQTPRYLIKTRGQQVTLSCSPISGHRSVSWYQQTPGQGLQFLFEYFSETQRNKGNFPGRFSGRQFSNSRSEMNVSTLELGDSALYLCASSPGGFNYGYTFGSGTRLTVV.

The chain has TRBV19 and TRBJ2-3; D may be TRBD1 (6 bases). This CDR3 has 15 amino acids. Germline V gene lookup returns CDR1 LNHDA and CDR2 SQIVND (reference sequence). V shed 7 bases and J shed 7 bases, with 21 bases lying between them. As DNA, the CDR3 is TGTGCCAGTACCGATAGAGGGGGACCCGGATATACGCAGTATTTT. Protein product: CASTDRGGPGYTQYF.

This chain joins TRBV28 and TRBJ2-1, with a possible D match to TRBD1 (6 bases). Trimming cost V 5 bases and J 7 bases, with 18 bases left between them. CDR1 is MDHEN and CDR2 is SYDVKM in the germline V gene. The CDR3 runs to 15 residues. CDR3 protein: CASSRTGLSVNEQFF. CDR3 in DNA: TGTGCCAGCAGTCGTACAGGGTTGAGCGTTAATGAGCAGTTCTTC.

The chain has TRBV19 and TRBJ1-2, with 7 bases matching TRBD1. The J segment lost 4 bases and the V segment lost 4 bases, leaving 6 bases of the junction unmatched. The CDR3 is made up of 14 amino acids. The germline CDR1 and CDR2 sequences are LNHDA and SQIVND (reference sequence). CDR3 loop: CASSTRTGAYGYTF. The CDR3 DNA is TGTGCCAGTAGTACCCGAACAGGGGCCTATGGCTACACCTTC.